This T cell receptor (beta chain) originates from a study of ipilimumab plus nivolumab after autologous stem cell transplantation. On the study more broadly: Typical patient got roughly 5 ipilimumab doses and 7 or 8 nivolumab doses (median).

Repertoires were generated with immunoSEQ multiplex PCR, while TCRdb's copy carries only in-frame clones and drops some. The data contain around 19,000 clones, about four fifths of them seen just once; the ten biggest clones take up about 6.4%. Trimming pared 5 bases from V and 5 bases from J, leaving 17 bases between. The CDR3 sequence is 15 residues long. The germline CDR1 and CDR2 sequences are MNHEY and SMNVEV (reference sequence). V usage is TRBV27 and J usage is TRBJ2-3; D remains unclear. The source was PBMCs, collected in a trial of ipilimumab plus nivolumab as post-transplant consolidation. This TCR was sampled from a male donor with diffuse large B-cell lymphoma. DNA for the CDR3: TGTGCCAGCAGTCCCCTTGATGGACGTGGAGATACGCAGTATTTT. It specifies CASSPLDGRGDTQYF.